This entry lists 16 T cell receptor beta chains sequenced from one sample in a study of immune evolution from preneoplasia to lung adenocarcinoma. The assay was immunoSEQ multiplex PCR, and TCRdb's table has in-frame clones only and misses some. The sample has about 5,500 clones, less than 85% seen once; the top ten hold roughly 4.1%. The sequenced material came from FFPE adjacent normal lung tissue. The receptors derive from a person aged 70 to 80 with lung adenocarcinoma.

The J gene is TRBJ1-5, the V gene TRBV30; the D gene is possibly TRBD1 (6 bases). Trimming shortened V by 5 bases and J by 1 base, and 12 bases separated the two germline ends. Per the germline V gene, CDR1 is GTSNPN and CDR2 is SVGIG (reference sequence). The CDR3 runs 14 residues. The CDR3 is CAWARQASNQPQHF. The CDR3 region has the DNA TGTGCCTGGGCCCGACAGGCAAGCAATCAGCCCCAGCATTTT.

This sequence joins TRBV25-1 and TRBJ2-1, with D possibly being TRBD1 (6 bases). The CDR3 extends over 15 amino acids. V lost 3 bases and J 2 bases, leaving 11 bases between the germline ends. Germline V gene lookup returns CDR1 MGHDK and CDR2 SYGVNS. CDR3 in amino acids: CASSDWQGPYNEQFF. CDR3 coding DNA: TGTGCCAGCAGTGACTGGCAGGGGCCCTACAATGAGCAGTTCTTC.

The chain recombines TRBV7-6 with TRBJ2-2, with TRBD2 matching 11 bases. Germline V gene sequence: CDR1 SGHVS, CDR2 FNYEAQ. There are 15 residues in the CDR3. Trimming took 4 bases from V and 6 from J; bases not matched to a gene: 4. CDR3 protein: CASSSTSGSAGELFF. The DNA of the CDR3 is TGTGCCAGCAGCTCCACTAGCGGGAGTGCCGGGGAGCTGTTTTTT.

The rearrangement joins TRBV18 to TRBJ1-1; no firm D call. The V end lost 3 bases, the J end lost 7 bases, and 18 bases lay between the germline ends. The CDR3 has 15 amino acids. Germline CDR1 reads KGHSH; CDR2 reads LQKENI. The CDR3, as DNA: TGTGCCAGCTCACCGTGGAGGGCGGGCATTCGTGAAGCTTTCTTT. Amino acid sequence: CASSPWRAGIREAFF.

The rearrangement links TRBV4-1 to TRBJ1-5; 8 bases align to TRBD1. This CDR3 has 16 residues. Germline trimming cut 7 bases from V and 0 bases from J; bases unmatched to any gene: 8. In germline, CDR1 is MGHRA, CDR2 YSYEKL. CDR3 protein: CASTSGGSNSNQPQHF. DNA for the CDR3: TGCGCCAGCACCTCAGGGGGCAGTAATAGCAATCAGCCCCAGCATTTT.

This sequence joins TRBV28 and TRBJ1-2, with D hard to call. V lost 2 bases, J lost 1 base, and 11 bases lay in between. Per the germline V gene, CDR1 is MDHEN and CDR2 is SYDVKM. This CDR3 spans 15 amino acids. The CDR3 coding sequence is TGTGCCAGCAGTTTACCGCTACCAAATAACTATGGCTACACCTTC. Translated: CASSLPLPNNYGYTF.

This rearrangement joins TRBV10-2 to TRBJ2-2; TRBD1 might be the D (6 bases). V lost 6 bases and J 1 base, leaving 12 bases between the germline ends. From germline, CDR1 is WSHSY and CDR2 SAAADI. This CDR3 spans 15 amino acids. In DNA form, the CDR3 reads TGCGCCAGCAGAAGGACAGAGCAGAACACCGGGGAGCTGTTTTTT. Amino acids: CASRRTEQNTGELFF.

V gene TRBV30 combines with J gene TRBJ1-1; the match to TRBD1 covers 8 bases. V shed 4 bases, J shed 1 base, and the junction held 8 bases outside the gene matches. The CDR3 sequence is 15 residues long. Germline lookup yields CDR1 GTSNPN and CDR2 SVGIG (reference sequence). The CDR3 DNA sequence: TGTGCCTGGATGTTCGCAGGGACAGGGAACACTGAAGCTTTCTTT. Its translation is CAWMFAGTGNTEAFF.

The rearrangement uses TRBV5-1 and TRBJ1-2; 9 bases map to TRBD1. Germline V CDR1 and CDR2: SGHRS, YFSETQ. The V segment lost 0 bases and the J segment 7 bases; nucleotides outside the gene matches: 7. The CDR3 runs to 15 residues. The CDR3 is CASSLEQGATGGYTF. CDR3 DNA: TGCGCCAGCAGCTTGGAACAGGGGGCTACGGGTGGCTACACCTTC.

The J gene is TRBJ2-3, the V gene TRBV10-1, with 9 bases lining up with TRBD2. Germline V CDR1 and CDR2: WNHNN, SYGVQD (reference sequence). The CDR3 runs 16 residues. J lost 0 bases, V lost 3 bases, and 4 bases had no gene match. DNA for the CDR3: TGCGCCAGCAGTGACGGGCTAGCGGGGAGCACAGATACGCAGTATTTT. Protein: CASSDGLAGSTDTQYF.

The chain employs TRBV28 and TRBJ2-1; 7 bases match TRBD2. Germline CDR1 reads MDHEN; CDR2 reads SYDVKM. This CDR3 contains 15 residues. Trimming removed 6 bases from V and 5 bases from J; junction bases left unmatched: 10. This CDR3 is CASRLTTSFHNEQFF. DNA of the CDR3: TGTGCCAGCAGACTAACGACTAGCTTCCACAATGAGCAGTTCTTC.

In this sample, this clone turned up once. J is TRBJ2-7 and V is TRBV28; TRBD2 aligns across 9 bases. V was pared by 5 bases and J by 2 bases, with 16 bases of the junction left unmatched. Per germline, CDR1 MDHEN and CDR2 SYDVKM. The CDR3 contains 18 residues. CDR3 DNA: TGTGCCAGCAGTACAAGGACTAGCGTGAAGTCGACCGCCTACGAGCAGTACTTC. Protein sequence: CASSTRTSVKSTAYEQYF.

The genes are TRBV28 and TRBJ1-2; maybe TRBD1 (5 bases). The length of the CDR3 is 14 residues. V lost 5 bases and J lost 5, with 15 bases in between. The V gene's germline CDR1 is MDHEN and CDR2 SYDVKM. The CDR3: CASSTRALRYGYTF. Here the CDR3 DNA reads TGTGCCAGCAGTACCAGGGCCCTGAGGTATGGCTACACCTTC.

This clone was detected only once. This chain joins TRBV6-5 and TRBJ1-2, with 7 nucleotides matching TRBD1. After removal of 2 bases from V and 3 bases from J, the junction contained 0 bases not matched to a gene. This CDR3 is 13 amino acids long. Germline V gives CDR1 MNHEY, CDR2 SVGAGI. The CDR3 nucleotides read TGTGCCAGCAGTTACGACAGGGACTATGGCTACACCTTC. It is translated as CASSYDRDYGYTF.

The chain recombines TRBV2 with TRBJ2-3, with a tentative D call TRBD2 (6 bases). There are 14 residues in the CDR3. Germline V gives CDR1 SNHLY, CDR2 FYNNEI. V was clipped by 8 bases and J by 1 base, with 13 bases between them. CDR3 amino acids: CASSRGTGTDTQYF. The CDR3 nucleotides read TGTGCCAGCTCCCGGGGGACTGGCACAGATACGCAGTATTTT.

The chain links TRBV28 to TRBJ1-2, with D uncertain. This CDR3 is built from 15 residues. Trimming pared 7 bases from V and 7 bases from J, leaving 22 bases between. Germline values: CDR1 MDHEN, CDR2 SYDVKM. CDR3 bases: TGTGCCAGCACCTCTCGTCTTGTTTTGGCGAGTGGCTACACCTTC. Translating gives CASTSRLVLASGYTF.